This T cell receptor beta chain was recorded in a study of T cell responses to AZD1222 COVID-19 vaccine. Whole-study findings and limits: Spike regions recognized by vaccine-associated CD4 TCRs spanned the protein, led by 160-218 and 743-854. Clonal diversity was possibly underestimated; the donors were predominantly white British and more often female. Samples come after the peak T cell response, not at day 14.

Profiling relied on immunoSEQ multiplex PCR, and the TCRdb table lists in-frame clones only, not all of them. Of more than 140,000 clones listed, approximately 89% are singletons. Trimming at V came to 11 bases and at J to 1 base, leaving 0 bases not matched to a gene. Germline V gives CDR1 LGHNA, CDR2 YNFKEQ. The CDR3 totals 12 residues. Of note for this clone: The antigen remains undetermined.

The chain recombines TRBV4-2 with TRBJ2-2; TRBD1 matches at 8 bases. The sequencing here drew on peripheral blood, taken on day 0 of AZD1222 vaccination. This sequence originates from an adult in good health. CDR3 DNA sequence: TGTGCCGGACAGGGGAACACCGGGGAGCTGTTTTTT. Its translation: CAGQGNTGELFF.